The 15 T cell receptor beta chains in this list originate from one sample, sequenced in a study of T cell responses to AZD1222 COVID-19 vaccine. The repertoire was sequenced with immunoSEQ multiplex PCR; TCRdb's copy has only in-frame clones and lacks some. The sample carries approximately 99,000 clones, 86% recorded once. Sequencing used peripheral blood, obtained on day 0 of AZD1222 vaccination. The receptors stem from an adult in good health.

The V and J genes are TRBV29-1 and TRBJ1-1, with no clear D. The V gene's germline CDR1 is SQVTM and CDR2 ANQGSEA. The CDR3 contains 13 residues. Trimming removed 4 bases at V and 0 bases at J, with 9 bases between. The CDR3 loop reads CSVARQLNTEAFF. The DNA for the CDR3 is TGCAGCGTTGCTCGTCAACTGAACACTGAAGCTTTCTTT.

This rearrangement joins TRBV7-3 to TRBJ1-1; no definite D call. Germline V gene sequence: CDR1 SGHTA, CDR2 FQGTGA. The CDR3 is 15 residues long. The V end lost 0 bases, the J end lost 0 bases, and 8 bases lay between the germline ends. The CDR3 spells CASSLTSNMNTEAFF. The CDR3, as DNA: TGTGCCAGCAGCTTAACCAGTAATATGAACACTGAAGCTTTCTTT.

This clone was seen only a few times. The V and J genes are TRBV7-8 and TRBJ1-1; D gene uncertain. The V gene's germline CDR1 is SGHVS and CDR2 FQNEAQ. Trimming took 3 bases from V and 1 from J, leaving 9 bases between them. CDR3 length: 14 residues. The CDR3 DNA follows: TGTGCCAGCAGCTTGGTGATATCGAACACTGAAGCTTTCTTT. Protein sequence: CASSLVISNTEAFF.

The J gene is TRBJ1-1, the V gene TRBV28, with TRBD1 as a possible D gene (5 bases). The germline CDR1 and CDR2 sequences are MDHEN and SYDVKM. CDR3 length: 13 amino acids. The V end lost 8 bases, the J end lost 1 base, and 11 bases lay between the germline ends. CDR3 sequence (DNA): TGTGCCAGCCCGGGACCCAAGAACACTGAAGCTTTCTTT. Translating it yields CASPGPKNTEAFF.

The rearrangement links TRBV29-1 to TRBJ2-2; D not resolved. CDR3 length: 11 amino acids. Between the trimmed V and J ends, which lost 4 bases and 7 bases, there was a span of 7 bases. The germline V gene encodes CDR1 SQVTM and CDR2 ANQGSEA. CDR3 amino acids: CSVGRDGELFF. CDR3 DNA sequence: TGCAGCGTTGGGCGAGACGGGGAGCTGTTTTTT.

The chain employs TRBV5-1 and TRBJ2-3; the match to TRBD2 covers 9 bases. This CDR3 spans 16 amino acids. Germline lookup yields CDR1 SGHRS and CDR2 YFSETQ. V shed 0 bases, J shed 2 bases, and the junction held 4 bases outside the gene matches. The CDR3 DNA reads TGCGCCAGCAGCTTGGCTGGCGGGGGGGCCACAGATACGCAGTATTTT. It yields the protein CASSLAGGGATDTQYF.

This clone was seen a single time. V is TRBV11-3 and J is TRBJ2-2, with 9 positions matching TRBD1. The trim removed 4 bases at V and 4 bases at J, leaving 1 base unmatched. The CDR3 sequence is 14 residues long. Germline assignment: CDR1 SGHNT and CDR2 YENEEA. In DNA form, the CDR3 reads TGTGCCAGCAGCTACAGGGGGCTCACCGGGGAGCTGTTTTTT. It is translated as CASSYRGLTGELFF. The whole variable domain, remainder taken from reference TRBV11-3 and TRBJ2-2, is EAGVVQSPRYKIIEKKQPVAFWCNPISGHNTLYWYLQNLGQGPELLIRYENEEAVDDSQLPKDRFSAERLKGVDSTLKIQPAELGDSAVYLCASSYRGLTGELFFGEGSRLTVL.

This rearrangement joins TRBV28 to TRBJ2-5; D possibly corresponds to TRBD2 (6 bases). Per the germline V gene, CDR1 is MDHEN and CDR2 is SYDVKM. The ends were cut back, 5 bases at V and 5 bases at J, with 21 bases in the middle. CDR3 length: 16 amino acids. The CDR3 loop reads CASSPRQGGWGETQYF. In DNA, the CDR3 is TGTGCCAGCAGTCCCCGGCAAGGAGGGTGGGGGGAGACCCAGTACTTC.

The CDR3 nucleotides read TGTGCAAGTCGCTTAGCGTTAAATCAGGTGGGCCGCGTAGGAAAACTGTTTTTT. This gives the protein CASRLALNQVGRVGKLFF. This rearrangement joins TRBV12-2 to TRBJ1-4; the table's D call TRBD1 went unverified against the DNA. TRBV12-2 corresponds to a pseudogene. The CDR3 is made up of 18 amino acids.

V gene TRBV21-1 combines with J gene TRBJ1-5. TRBV21-1 is listed as a pseudogene. The CDR3 runs to 18 residues. Here the CDR3 reads CASSPPRGGYYFNQPQHF. In DNA form, the CDR3 reads TGTGCCAGCAGCCCACCCCGAGGCGGATACTATTTCAATCAGCCCCAGCATTTT.

The V and J genes are TRBV18 and TRBJ2-7; the D is unclear. This CDR3 contains 12 residues. Germline CDR1 is KGHSH and CDR2 is LQKENI. V dropped 4 bases and J dropped 4 bases, with 8 bases sitting between them. The CDR3 sequence: CASSLGRYEQYF. The CDR3 DNA reads as TGTGCCAGCTCACTCGGACGATACGAGCAGTACTTC.

The gene calls are TRBV7-9 and TRBJ1-5; D is possibly TRBD1 (5 bases). CDR3 size: 16 residues. V was shortened by 1 base and J by 7 bases, with 17 bases between the two germline ends. CDR1 and CDR2 from the germline V gene are SEHNR and FQNEAQ (reference sequence). The CDR3 spells CASSLVGGGPGQPQHF. The CDR3 DNA follows: TGTGCCAGCAGCTTAGTTGGGGGGGGACCGGGGCAGCCCCAGCATTTT.

The genes are TRBV6-5 and TRBJ1-5, with a possible D match to TRBD1 (5 bases). The CDR3 consists of 14 residues. Germline V gene data show CDR1 as MNHEY and CDR2 as SVGAGI. The V and J ends lost 6 bases and 3 bases respectively, with 12 bases between them. The CDR3 DNA follows: TGTGCCAGCAGGAAGATAGGGGCCAATCAGCCCCAGCATTTT. It specifies CASRKIGANQPQHF.

This chain joins TRBV7-8 and TRBJ2-1; 8 nucleotides align to TRBD1. The CDR3 contains 16 residues. Germline trimming cut 4 bases from V and 7 bases from J; bases unmatched to any gene: 12. Germline lookup yields CDR1 SGHVS and CDR2 FQNEAQ. The DNA for the CDR3 is TGTGCCAGCAGCTCTCCCCCGGGACAGGTGATGAATGAGCAGTTCTTC. Protein sequence: CASSSPPGQVMNEQFF.

This clone was seen just once. The V call is TRBV19, the J call TRBJ2-5; possible D gene TRBD1, 6 bases. The CDR3 is 12 residues long. Between the trimmed V and J ends, which lost 5 bases and 9 bases, there was a span of 13 bases. Germline CDR1 LNHDA, CDR2 SQIVND (reference sequence). The CDR3 spells CASSQMGQPQYF. CDR3 nucleotide sequence: TGTGCCAGTAGTCAAATGGGACAACCCCAGTACTTC.